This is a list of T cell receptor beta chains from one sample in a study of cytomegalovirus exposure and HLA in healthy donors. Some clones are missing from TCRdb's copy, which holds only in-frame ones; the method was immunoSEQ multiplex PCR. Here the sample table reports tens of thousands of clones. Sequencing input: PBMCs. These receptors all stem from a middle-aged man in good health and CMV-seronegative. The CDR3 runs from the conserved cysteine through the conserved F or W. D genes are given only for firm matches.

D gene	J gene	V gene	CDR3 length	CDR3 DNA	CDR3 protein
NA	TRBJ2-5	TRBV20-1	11	TGCAGTGCCGCAGCGAAAGAGACCCAGTACTTC	CSAAAKETQYF
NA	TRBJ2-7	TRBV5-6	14	TGTGCCAGCAGCTTGGTGTCTCGTTGGGGACTGGAGTACTTC	CASSLVSRWGLEYF
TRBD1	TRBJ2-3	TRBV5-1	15	TGCGCCAGCAGCTTGGGGACAGGGTTAGGAGATACGCAGTATTTT	CASSLGTGLGDTQYF
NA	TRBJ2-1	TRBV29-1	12	TGCAGCGTCTCAAGGGGGGGGGATGAGCAGTTCTTC	CSVSRGGDEQFF
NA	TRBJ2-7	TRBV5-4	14	TGTGCCAGCAGCCCCGACCCGCGGACCTACGAGCAGTACTTC	CASSPDPRTYEQYF
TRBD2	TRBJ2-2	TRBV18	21	TGTGCCAGCTCACCTCCGCTCGGGGGGACTAGCGGGACTCAGAACACCGGGGAGCTGTTTTTT	CASSPPLGGTSGTQNTGELFF
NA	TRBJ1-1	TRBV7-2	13	TGTGCCAGCAGCTTAGGTGGGAGCGCTGAAGCTTTCTTT	CASSLGGSAEAFF
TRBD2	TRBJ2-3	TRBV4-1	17	TGCGCCAGCAGCCAAGACCAAGCGGGGGCCCCCACAGATACGCAGTATTTT	CASSQDQAGAPTDTQYF
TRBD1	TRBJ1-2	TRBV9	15	TGTGCCAGCAGCGATGGGACAGGTTGGGGCTATGGCTACACCTTC	CASSDGTGWGYGYTF
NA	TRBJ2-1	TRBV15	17	TGTGCCACCAGCAGAGGGGGGGGCATGGGGGTTTACAATGAGCAGTTCTTC	CATSRGGGMGVYNEQFF
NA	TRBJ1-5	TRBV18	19	TGTGCCAGCTCACCGGGGGGAACAGTCATAGCTAGGGGCAATCAGCCCCAGCATTTT	CASSPGGTVIARGNQPQHF
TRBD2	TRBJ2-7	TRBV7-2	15	TGTGCCAGCAGCTTAATCGTTGGGACTAGCTACGAGCAGTACTTC	CASSLIVGTSYEQYF
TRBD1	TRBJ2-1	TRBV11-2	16	TGTGCCAGCACCTTTCGGGGCGGGACAGGGGGCAATGAGCAGTTCTTC	CASTFRGGTGGNEQFF
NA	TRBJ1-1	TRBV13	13	TGTGCCAGCAGCTTAGGTACAGGGATGAAAGCTTTCTTT	CASSLGTGMKAFF
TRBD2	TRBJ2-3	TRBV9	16	TGTGCCAGCACCGTTGGTAGCGGGGGGATTCCGGATACGCAGTATTTT	CASTVGSGGIPDTQYF
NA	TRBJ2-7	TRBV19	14	TGTGCCAGTAGTATGAGGAGAGGGGGTTACGAGCAGTACTTC	CASSMRRGGYEQYF
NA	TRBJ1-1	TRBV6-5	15	TGTGCCAGCAGTTACTCGTCGGGGGTAGGGACTGAAGCTTTCTTT	CASSYSSGVGTEAFF
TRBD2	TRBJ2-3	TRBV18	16	TGTGCCAGCTCACCTCCTAGCGGGGGCAACACAGATACGCAGTATTTT	CASSPPSGGNTDTQYF
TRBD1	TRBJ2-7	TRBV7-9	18	TGTGCCAGCAGCTTAGGGGACAGGGCCCACCACGGGGTCTACGAGCAGTACTTC	CASSLGDRAHHGVYEQYF
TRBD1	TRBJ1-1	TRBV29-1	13	TGCAGCGCGAGGCAGGGGGCGGACACTGAAGCTTTCTTT	CSARQGADTEAFF
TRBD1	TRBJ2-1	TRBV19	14	TGTGCCAGTAGCCTCCGGGACAGGGGACGCGAGCAGTTCTTC	CASSLRDRGREQFF
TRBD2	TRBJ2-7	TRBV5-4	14	TGTGCCAGCAGTCTAGCGGGGGGCTCCTACGAGCAGTACTTC	CASSLAGGSYEQYF
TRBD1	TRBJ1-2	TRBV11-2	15	TGTGCCAGCAGCTTGCCGGGACAGGGGAACTATGGCTACACCTTC	CASSLPGQGNYGYTF
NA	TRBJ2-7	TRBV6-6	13	TGTGCCCACTCCGGACAGACGACCTACGAGCAGTACTTC	CAHSGQTTYEQYF
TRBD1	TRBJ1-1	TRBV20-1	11	TGCAGTTCGAGTACGGACAGGGGAGCTTTCTTT	CSSSTDRGAFF
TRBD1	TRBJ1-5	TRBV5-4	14	TGTGCCAGCAGCCCGGGACAGGGCAATCAGCCCCAGCATTTT	CASSPGQGNQPQHF
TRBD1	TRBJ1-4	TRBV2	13	TGTGCCAGCAGGACAGGGGTTAATGAAAAACTGTTTTTT	CASRTGVNEKLFF
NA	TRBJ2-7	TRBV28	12	TGTGCCAGCACGCGGAGCTCCTACGAGCAGTACTTC	CASTRSSYEQYF
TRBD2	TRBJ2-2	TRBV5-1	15	TGTGCCAGCAGCTTGGGTAGCGGGGAAATCGGGGAGCTGTTTTTT	CASSLGSGEIGELFF
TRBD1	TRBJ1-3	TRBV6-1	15	TGTGCCAGCCTCGAGGACAGGGGAGCTGGAAACACCATATATTTT	CASLEDRGAGNTIYF
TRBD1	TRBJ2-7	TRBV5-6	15	TGTGCCAGCAGCCACCCGGGACAGGGGAACTACGAGCAGTACTTC	CASSHPGQGNYEQYF
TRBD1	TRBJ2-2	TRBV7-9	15	TGTGCCAGCAGCTCAGGGACAGGTAGCACCGGGGAGCTGTTTTTT	CASSSGTGSTGELFF
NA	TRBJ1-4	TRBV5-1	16	TGCGCCAGCAGCCGGGGGGACAAAGCAACTAATGAAAAACTGTTTTTT	CASSRGDKATNEKLFF
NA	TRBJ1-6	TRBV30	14	TGTGCCTGGAGTCTGAACCACGGGAATTCACCCCTCCACTTT	CAWSLNHGNSPLHF
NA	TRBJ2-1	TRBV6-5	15	TGTGCCAGCAGTTACTCGACGGAGTTTCAGAATGAGCAGTTCTTC	CASSYSTEFQNEQFF
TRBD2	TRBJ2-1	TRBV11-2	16	TGTGCCAGCAGCTCCTATATAGCGGGGGGGCGAGGTGAGCAGTTCTTC	CASSSYIAGGRGEQFF
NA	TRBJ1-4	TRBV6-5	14	TGTGCCAGCAGGCTAGCTAGCTCTAATGAAAAACTGTTTTTT	CASRLASSNEKLFF
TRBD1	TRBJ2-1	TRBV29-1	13	TGCAGCGCCGGGACAGGGGGCGACAATGAGCAGTTCTTC	CSAGTGGDNEQFF
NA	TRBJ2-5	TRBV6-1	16	TGTGCCAGCAGTGAAGCTATCCAGGTCGCTGGAGAGACCCAGTACTTC	CASSEAIQVAGETQYF
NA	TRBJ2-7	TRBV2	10	TGTGCCAGCAACCGGGACGAGCAGTACTTC	CASNRDEQYF
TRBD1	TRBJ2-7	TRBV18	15	TGTGCCAGCTCACCAAGCCGGGACAGCAACTACGAGCAGTACTTC	CASSPSRDSNYEQYF
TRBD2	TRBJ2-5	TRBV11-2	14	TGTGCCAGCAGCTTACAGGGAGGGGAAGAGACCCAGTACTTC	CASSLQGGEETQYF